This note documents a single T cell receptor beta chain sequence. In germline, CDR1 is LGHDT, CDR2 YNNKEL (reference sequence). V gave up 1 base and J gave up 0 bases; unmatched junction bases: 8. The CDR3 is 18 amino acids. The sample comes from a study of blood T cell repertoires in COVID-19. The wider study: Acute and convalescent COVID-19 samples came from the United States, Italy and Spain.

TCRdb's copy holds only in-frame clones and misses some; the assay was immunoSEQ multiplex PCR. This sample has roughly 180,000 clones; around 80% occur once, and the top ten carry less than 4.5%. Grouping used clinical history reported by participants in a survey and questionnaire. This chain joins TRBV3-1 (or the pseudogene TRBV3-2) and TRBJ2-1, with 8 bases lining up with TRBD1. The sequenced sample was PBMCs or T cells enriched from blood (not recorded which). This clonotype originated in a woman aged 45 to 65 in a cohort exposed to, infected with or recovered from COVID-19 (not recorded which). CDR3: CASSQGLTGAISYNEQFF. The CDR3 region has the DNA TGTGCCAGCAGCCAAGGATTGACAGGGGCTATCTCCTACAATGAGCAGTTCTTC.